This TCR beta chain was found in a study of CD8 T cells in ankylosing spondylitis. General study findings and limits: Reports say disease-linked clones showed up significantly more in matched ankylosing spondylitis synovial fluid.

Researchers built TCR beta libraries using quantitative 5'-RACE with molecular barcodes. From the 5' RACE reads, TCRdb called clonotypes with MiXCR, one entry per CDR3 protein. The data hold approximately 250,000 distinct CDR3 sequences, with 32% observed a single time. With 5 bases clipped from V and 4 bases from J, the junction kept 12 bases outside the gene matches. Germline CDR1 and CDR2: DFQATT and SNEGSKA (reference sequence). The CDR3 totals 15 residues. A remark on this clonotype: As yet, its antigen is unknown.

This TCR was recovered from a male donor with ankylosing spondylitis or in good health (not recorded which). The sample comprised blood, either unsorted or a sorted T cell fraction (not recorded which). The chain is built from TRBV20-1 and TRBJ2-5; 8 bases match TRBD1. The CDR3 DNA sequence: TGCAGTGCTGGGGGACAGGTTAGATTCGGAGAGACCCAGTACTTC. This codes for CSAGGQVRFGETQYF.